The 26 T cell receptor beta chains reported below all come from one sample, sequenced in a study of OX40 agonist ivuxolimab in advanced cancers. Some clones are missing from TCRdb's copy, which holds only in-frame ones; the method was immunoSEQ multiplex PCR. The sample lists tens of thousands of clones; roughly nine tenths were seen once. Sequencing was performed on CD4+ or CD8+ T cells sorted from blood, taken in a trial of the OX40 agonist ivuxolimab. The origin of the receptors is an adult with an advanced solid tumor such as melanoma, head and neck, liver or kidney cancer.

This chain uses TRBV6-4 with TRBJ2-3, with 10 bases identical to TRBD2. CDR1 and CDR2 (germline): MRHNA, SNTAGT. V gave up 6 bases and J gave up 6 bases; unmatched junction bases: 6. This CDR3 is built from 14 residues. Here the CDR3 reads CASSPTGLADTQYF. The CDR3 DNA reads TGTGCCAGCAGCCCCACGGGACTAGCGGATACGCAGTATTTT.

As regards this clone: One junction end does not reproduce the germline sequence, and a read error may be involved. This chain joins TRBV5-6 and TRBJ1-5; D unclear. CDR3 length: 12 residues. The germline CDR1 and CDR2 sequences are SGHDT and YYEEEE. The CDR3 loop is CASSLDNQPQHF. The CDR3 DNA reads as TGTGCCAGCAGTTTGGACAATCAGCCCCAGCATTTT.

J is TRBJ1-5 and V is TRBV28; D uncertain. Germline V gene lookup returns CDR1 MDHEN and CDR2 SYDVKM. The CDR3 runs 14 residues. V was cut by 2 bases and J by 3 bases, with 8 bases left in between. The DNA of the CDR3 is TGTGCCAGCAGTTTAAGGTCTAACAATCAGCCCCAGCATTTT. Residues: CASSLRSNNQPQHF.

This clone was detected a few times. The V and J genes are TRBV18 and TRBJ2-1; maybe TRBD2 (5 bases). Germline V CDR1 and CDR2: KGHSH, LQKENI. The V end lost 3 bases, the J end lost 6 bases, and 15 bases lay between the germline ends. CDR3 size: 15 residues. The CDR3 nucleotides are TGTGCCAGCTCACCTACCATAGGGAGCGGCAATGAGCAGTTCTTC. The encoded protein is CASSPTIGSGNEQFF.

CDR3 sequence: CASSSSPRGRRETQYF. The CDR3 nucleotides are TGCGCCAGCAGCTCGTCCCCCAGGGGGCGTCGAGAGACCCAGTACTTC. The chain is built from TRBV5-1 and TRBJ2-5, with 8 bases identical to TRBD1. Unmatched junction bases numbered 11, after V lost 3 bases and J lost 4 bases. CDR3 length: 16 amino acids. In germline, CDR1 is SGHRS, CDR2 YFSETQ. Full variable domain (rest looked up from reference TRBV5-1 and TRBJ2-5): KAGVTQTPRYLIKTRGQQVTLSCSPISGHRSVSWYQQTPGQGLQFLFEYFSETQRNKGNFPGRFSGRQFSNSRSEMNVSTLELGDSALYLCASSSSPRGRRETQYFGPGTRLLVL.

This rearrangement joins TRBV15 to TRBJ2-1, with 12 nucleotides matching TRBD2. J was trimmed by 12 bases and V by 1 base; bases with no gene match: 13. The V gene's germline CDR1 is LNHNV and CDR2 YYDKDF (reference sequence). This CDR3 has 17 residues. The CDR3 spells CATSRAPIGTSGQGQFF. DNA of the CDR3: TGTGCCACCAGCAGAGCACCAATCGGGACTAGCGGGCAAGGGCAGTTCTTC.

V gene TRBV19 combines with J gene TRBJ2-7; 10 bases line up with TRBD2. This CDR3 comprises 16 residues. Germline CDR1 and CDR2: LNHDA and SQIVND (reference sequence). The V segment lost 9 bases and the J segment 0 bases; nucleotides outside the gene matches: 11. The DNA for the CDR3 is TGTGCCAGCCGGGGGCTAGCGGGAGCAAGCTCCTACGAGCAGTACTTC. Encoded protein: CASRGLAGASSYEQYF.

This chain uses TRBV5-5 with TRBJ1-2; tentative D call: TRBD1 (5 bases). The CDR3 contains 14 residues. Germline assignment: CDR1 SGHKS and CDR2 YYEKEE (reference sequence). Trimming shortened V by 4 bases and J by 2 bases, and 12 bases separated the two germline ends. CDR3: CASSPTAENYGYTF. CDR3 nucleotide sequence: TGTGCCAGCAGCCCGACAGCTGAGAACTATGGCTACACCTTC.

This clone was seen just once. Different DNA sequences within this sample yield the same CDR3. CDR3 coding DNA: TGCAGCGTGACTAGCGGGACTAGCACAGATACGCAGTATTTT. This sequence encodes CSVTSGTSTDTQYF. The V call is TRBV29-1, the J call TRBJ2-3; TRBD2 matches 11 bases. V was pared by 6 bases and J by 0 bases, with 2 bases of the junction left unmatched. CDR1 is SQVTM, CDR2 ANQGSEA, per germline. The CDR3 is 14 residues long.

V is TRBV7-3 and J is TRBJ2-7, with D perhaps being TRBD1 or TRBD2 (5 bases each). Trimming removed 3 bases at V and 2 bases at J, with 17 bases between. The CDR3 extends over 16 amino acids. Per the germline V gene, CDR1 is SGHTA and CDR2 is FQGTGA. The CDR3 is CASSFPPGTQTYEQYF. For the CDR3, the DNA is TGTGCCAGCAGCTTCCCCCCCGGGACGCAAACCTACGAGCAGTACTTC.

This clone is a singleton in its sample. The chain uses TRBV18 and TRBJ2-7; the match to TRBD1 covers 9 bases. The germline CDR1 and CDR2 sequences are KGHSH and LQKENI. This CDR3 is 16 amino acids long. V was pared by 6 bases and J by 6 bases, with 15 bases of the junction left unmatched. The DNA of the CDR3 is TGTGCCAGCTCCCCCGGGACAGGGATCGGGCGCTTCGAGCAGTACTTC. This gives the protein CASSPGTGIGRFEQYF. Together with reference TRBV18 and TRBJ2-7, the CDR3 gives the full variable domain: NAGVMQNPRHLVRRRGQEARLRCSPMKGHSHVYWYRQLPEEGLKFMVYLQKENIIDESGMPKERFSAEFPKEGPSILRIQQVVRGDSAAYFCASSPGTGIGRFEQYFGPGTRLTVT.

CDR3 loop: CASSYNEGIEQYF. DNA for the CDR3: TGTGCCAGCAGTTACAATGAGGGTATCGAGCAGTACTTC. The gene calls are TRBV6-6 and TRBJ2-7; perhaps TRBD2 as D (5 bases). CDR1 MNHNY and CDR2 SVGAGI come from the germline V gene (reference sequence). CDR3 length equals 13 residues. The germline V and J ends were trimmed by 2 bases and 6 bases, with 11 bases remaining between them.

The chain uses TRBV4-2 and TRBJ2-3, with 10 bases aligning to TRBD2. The CDR3 runs 14 residues. The J segment lost 11 bases and the V segment lost 1 base, leaving 6 bases of the junction unmatched. Germline CDR1 is LGHNA and CDR2 is YNFKEQ. The CDR3 region has the DNA TGTGCCAGCAGCCAAGCTATCACTAGCGGGGTGCAGTATTTT. Translation: CASSQAITSGVQYF.

The V and J genes are TRBV5-1 and TRBJ2-2; no reliable D call. The germline V gene has CDR1 SGHRS and CDR2 YFSETQ. The V and J ends lost 0 bases and 7 bases respectively, with 13 bases between them. The CDR3 consists of 15 residues. This CDR3 is CASSLGQNEYGELFF. The CDR3 nucleotides are TGCGCCAGCAGCTTGGGGCAGAACGAATACGGGGAGCTGTTTTTT.

The chain carries TRBV11-3 and TRBJ2-3, with 15 bases aligning to TRBD2. J gave up 11 bases and V 5 bases, and 11 bases lay outside the gene matches. This CDR3 comprises 16 residues. Germline assignment: CDR1 SGHNT and CDR2 YENEEA. The CDR3 reads CASSPRTSGRAGGQYF. CDR3 coding DNA: TGTGCCAGCAGCCCCCGGACTAGCGGGAGGGCGGGGGGGCAGTATTTT.

This chain joins TRBV7-6 and TRBJ2-7; TRBD2 is a possible D gene (5 bases). The length of the CDR3 is 16 residues. Germline V gene sequence: CDR1 SGHVS, CDR2 FNYEAQ. Trimming removed 5 bases from V and 4 bases from J, with 21 bases in between. The CDR3 DNA reads TGTGCCAGCAGCCCCGCACCGCGGGTCTCTTTTTACGAGCAGTACTTC. It yields the protein CASSPAPRVSFYEQYF.

The V call is TRBV18, the J call TRBJ2-2; 7 nucleotides match TRBD1. V was clipped by 6 bases and J by 8 bases; unmatched bases: 15. The V gene's germline CDR1 is KGHSH and CDR2 LQKENI. This CDR3 spans 16 amino acids. The CDR3 spells CASSTSGTVTSGELFF. CDR3 nucleotide sequence: TGTGCCAGCTCCACCTCCGGGACAGTCACCTCAGGGGAGCTGTTTTTT.

The chain recombines TRBV28 with TRBJ2-7, with D perhaps matching TRBD2 (5 bases). The CDR3 loop spans 14 amino acids. The V gene's germline CDR1 is MDHEN and CDR2 SYDVKM. V was clipped by 6 bases and J by 2 bases, with 14 bases between them. CDR3 residues: CASSNSDRAYEQYF. DNA of the CDR3: TGTGCCAGCAGCAATAGCGATCGCGCCTACGAGCAGTACTTC.

J is TRBJ2-7 and V is TRBV7-3, with D perhaps TRBD1 (6 bases). The CDR3 has 15 residues. Germline assignment: CDR1 SGHTA and CDR2 FQGTGA. The V gene lost 5 bases and the J gene lost 6 bases, with 20 bases spanning the gap. CDR3 nucleotides: TGTGCCAGCAGCACACTAATGGTACAGGGACCCGAGCAGTACTTC. Amino acid sequence: CASSTLMVQGPEQYF.

The gene calls are TRBV28 and TRBJ2-5; D is uncertain. The germline V and J ends were trimmed by 5 bases and 5 bases, with 9 bases remaining between them. Germline assignment: CDR1 MDHEN and CDR2 SYDVKM. CDR3 size: 12 residues. CDR3 region: CASSDLRETQYF. The DNA of the CDR3 is TGTGCCAGCAGTGATCTGAGGGAGACCCAGTACTTC.

The chain couples TRBV14 to TRBJ1-2; 10 bases match TRBD1. The CDR3 length is 17 residues. The germline V gene encodes CDR1 SGHDN and CDR2 FVKESK. V lost 5 bases and J lost 2; bases outside the gene matches: 11. CDR3 coding DNA: TGTGCCAGCAGCAACACCGGGACAGGGGACGGAAACTATGGCTACACCTTC. Protein: CASSNTGTGDGNYGYTF.

The chain carries TRBV28 and TRBJ2-7, with 11 bases identical to TRBD1. The CDR3 sequence is 14 residues long. The J segment lost 6 bases and the V segment lost 2 bases, leaving 3 bases of the junction unmatched. Germline V gives CDR1 MDHEN, CDR2 SYDVKM. DNA of the CDR3: TGTGCCAGCAGTTTAGGGGGACAGGGGGTCGAGCAGTACTTC. Amino acids: CASSLGGQGVEQYF.

V and J are TRBV7-8 and TRBJ2-5; D is unresolved. Germline lookup yields CDR1 SGHVS and CDR2 FQNEAQ. Trimming took off 1 base at V and 12 bases at J, with 15 bases between the two ends. The CDR3 spans 13 residues. The CDR3: CASSLGPGQMEYF. Here the CDR3 DNA reads TGTGCCAGCAGCTTAGGGCCAGGCCAAATGGAGTACTTC. Drawing the rest from reference TRBV7-8 and TRBJ2-5, the complete variable domain is GAGVSQSPRYKVAKRGQDVALRCDPISGHVSLFWYQQALGQGPEFLTYFQNEAQLDKSGLPSDRFFAERPEGSVSTLKIQRTQQEDSAVYLCASSLGPGQMEYFGPGTRLLVL.

The chain carries TRBV5-1 and TRBJ2-1; D uncertain. The CDR3 totals 14 residues. From germline, CDR1 is SGHRS and CDR2 YFSETQ. The ends were cut back, 3 bases at V and 5 bases at J, with 12 bases in the middle. For the CDR3, the DNA is TGCGCCAGCAGCTCCTCTGTTCATGACAATGAGCAGTTCTTC. Residues: CASSSSVHDNEQFF.

V is TRBV11-3 and J is TRBJ2-3; D is perhaps TRBD1 (5 bases). V was shortened by 1 base and J by 3 bases, with 5 bases between the two germline ends. Germline CDR1 and CDR2: SGHNT and YENEEA. CDR3 length: 13 amino acids. The CDR3 nucleotides are TGTGCCAGCAGCTTAGGACAGACAGATACGCAGTATTTT. It yields the protein CASSLGQTDTQYF.

The rearrangement links TRBV4-3 to TRBJ2-5; 8 bases line up with TRBD1. V trimming: 4 bases; J trimming: 5 bases; junction bases outside the gene matches: 9. Germline V gene sequence: CDR1 LGHNA, CDR2 YSLEER. This CDR3 comprises 15 residues. Written as DNA, the CDR3 is TGCGCCAGCAGCCTACAGACAGGGGCGGAGGAGACCCAGTACTTC. Translation gives CASSLQTGAEETQYF.